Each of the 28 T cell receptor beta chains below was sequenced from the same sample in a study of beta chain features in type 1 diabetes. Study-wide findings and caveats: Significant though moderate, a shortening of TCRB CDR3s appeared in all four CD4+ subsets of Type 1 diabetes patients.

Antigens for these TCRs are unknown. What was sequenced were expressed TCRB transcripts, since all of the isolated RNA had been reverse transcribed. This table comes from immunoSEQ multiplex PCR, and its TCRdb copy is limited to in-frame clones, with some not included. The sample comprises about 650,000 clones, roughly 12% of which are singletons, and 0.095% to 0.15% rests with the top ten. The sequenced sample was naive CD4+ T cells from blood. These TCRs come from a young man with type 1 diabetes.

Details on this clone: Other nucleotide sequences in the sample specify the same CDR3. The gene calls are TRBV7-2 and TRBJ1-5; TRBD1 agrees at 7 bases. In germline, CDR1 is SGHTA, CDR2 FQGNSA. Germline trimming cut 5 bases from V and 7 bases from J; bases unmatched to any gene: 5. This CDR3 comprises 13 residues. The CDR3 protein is CASSPQGGQPQHF. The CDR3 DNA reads TGTGCCAGCAGCCCGCAGGGGGGGCAGCCCCAGCATTTT.

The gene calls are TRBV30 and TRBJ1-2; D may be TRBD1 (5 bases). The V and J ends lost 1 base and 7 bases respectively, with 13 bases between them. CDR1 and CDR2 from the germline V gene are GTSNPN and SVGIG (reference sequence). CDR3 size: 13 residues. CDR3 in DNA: TGTGCCTGGAGTGCCACGTCGGGGGTTGGCTACACCTTC. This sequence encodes CAWSATSGVGYTF.

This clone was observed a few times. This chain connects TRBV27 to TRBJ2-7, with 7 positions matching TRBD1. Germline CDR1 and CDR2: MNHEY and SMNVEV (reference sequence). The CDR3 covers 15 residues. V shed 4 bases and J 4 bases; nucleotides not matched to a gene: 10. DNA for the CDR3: TGTGCCAGCAGTTCCCCCCGGGGCAGGGGGTACGAGCAGTACTTC. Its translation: CASSSPRGRGYEQYF.

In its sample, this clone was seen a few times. The CDR3 nucleotides are TGTGCCAGCAGTGTAATTGGGGGGAATTCATCACCCCTCCACTTT. Translated, it gives CASSVIGGNSSPLHF. This chain connects TRBV6-1 to TRBJ1-6; perhaps TRBD1 as D (5 bases). The CDR3 has 15 amino acids. Trimming took 4 bases from V and 10 from J, leaving 17 bases between them. Looked up from germline, CDR1 is MNHNS and CDR2 is SASEGT.

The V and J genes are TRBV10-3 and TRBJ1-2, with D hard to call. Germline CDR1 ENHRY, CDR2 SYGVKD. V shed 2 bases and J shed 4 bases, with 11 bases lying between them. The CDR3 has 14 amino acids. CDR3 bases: TGTGCCATCAGTGAGGGCCAAGGGCGCTATGGCTACACCTTC. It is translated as CAISEGQGRYGYTF.

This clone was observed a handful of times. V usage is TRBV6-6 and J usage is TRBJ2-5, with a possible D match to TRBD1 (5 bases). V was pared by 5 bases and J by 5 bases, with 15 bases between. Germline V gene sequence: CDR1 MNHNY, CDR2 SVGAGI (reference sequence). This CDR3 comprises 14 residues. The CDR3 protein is CASSTMVGRETQYF. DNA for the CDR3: TGTGCCAGCAGTACGATGGTGGGGCGGGAGACCCAGTACTTC.

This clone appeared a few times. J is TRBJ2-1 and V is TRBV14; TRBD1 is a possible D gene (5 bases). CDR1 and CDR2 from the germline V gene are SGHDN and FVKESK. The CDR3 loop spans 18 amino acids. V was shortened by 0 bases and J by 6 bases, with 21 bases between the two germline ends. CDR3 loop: CASSQESRVPIHRNEQFF. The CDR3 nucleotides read TGTGCCAGCAGCCAAGAGAGCAGGGTTCCTATCCACCGCAATGAGCAGTTCTTC.

This CDR3 is CASSPRDTQYF. CDR3 nucleotide sequence: TGTGCCAGCAGCCCCAGAGATACGCAGTATTTT. The rearrangement links TRBV7-9 to TRBJ2-3; D gene uncertain. The CDR3 is 11 residues long. Looked up from germline, CDR1 is SEHNR and CDR2 is FQNEAQ (reference sequence). V was pared by 5 bases and J by 5 bases, with 5 bases between.

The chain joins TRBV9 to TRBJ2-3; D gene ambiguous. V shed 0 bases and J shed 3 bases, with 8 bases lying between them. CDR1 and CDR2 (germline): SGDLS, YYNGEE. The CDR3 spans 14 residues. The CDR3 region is CASSVEEATDTQYF. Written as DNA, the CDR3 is TGTGCCAGCAGCGTAGAGGAAGCTACAGATACGCAGTATTTT.

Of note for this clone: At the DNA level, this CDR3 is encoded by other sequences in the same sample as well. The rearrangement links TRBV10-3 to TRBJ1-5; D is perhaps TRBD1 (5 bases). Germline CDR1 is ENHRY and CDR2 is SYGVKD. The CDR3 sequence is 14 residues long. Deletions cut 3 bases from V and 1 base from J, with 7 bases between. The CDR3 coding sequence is TGTGCCATCAGTGATGGGGGAAGCAATCAGCCCCAGCATTTT. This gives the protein CAISDGGSNQPQHF.

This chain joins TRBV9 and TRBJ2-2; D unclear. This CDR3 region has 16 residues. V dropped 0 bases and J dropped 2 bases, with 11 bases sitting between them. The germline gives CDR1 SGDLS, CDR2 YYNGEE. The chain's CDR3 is CASSVAPAINTGELFF. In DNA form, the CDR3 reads TGTGCCAGCAGCGTAGCCCCAGCGATTAACACCGGGGAGCTGTTTTTT.

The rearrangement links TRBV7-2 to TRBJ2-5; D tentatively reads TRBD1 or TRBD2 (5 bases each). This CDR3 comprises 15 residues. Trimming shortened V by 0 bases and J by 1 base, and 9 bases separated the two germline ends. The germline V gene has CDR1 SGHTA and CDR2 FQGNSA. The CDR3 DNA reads TGTGCCAGCAGCTTAGCCTCAGGGACCCAAGAGACCCAGTACTTC. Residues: CASSLASGTQETQYF.

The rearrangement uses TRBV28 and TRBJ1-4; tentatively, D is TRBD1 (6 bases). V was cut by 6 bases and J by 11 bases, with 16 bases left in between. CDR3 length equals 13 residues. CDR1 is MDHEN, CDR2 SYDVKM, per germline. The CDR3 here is CASSTPQGSKLFF. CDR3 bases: TGTGCCAGCAGCACCCCACAGGGAAGTAAACTGTTTTTT. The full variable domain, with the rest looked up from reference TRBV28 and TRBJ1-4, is DVKVTQSSRYLVKRTGEKVFLECVQDMDHENMFWYRQDPGLGLRLIYFSYDVKMKEKGDIPEGYSVSREKKERFSLILESASTNQTSMYLCASSTPQGSKLFFGSGTQLSVL.

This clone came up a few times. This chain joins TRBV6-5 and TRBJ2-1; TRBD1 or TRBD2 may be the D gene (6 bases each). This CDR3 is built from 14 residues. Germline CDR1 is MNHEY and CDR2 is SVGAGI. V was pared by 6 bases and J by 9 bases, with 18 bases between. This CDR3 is CASRTGEGGPEQFF. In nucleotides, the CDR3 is TGTGCCAGCAGAACAGGAGAGGGGGGCCCTGAGCAGTTCTTC.

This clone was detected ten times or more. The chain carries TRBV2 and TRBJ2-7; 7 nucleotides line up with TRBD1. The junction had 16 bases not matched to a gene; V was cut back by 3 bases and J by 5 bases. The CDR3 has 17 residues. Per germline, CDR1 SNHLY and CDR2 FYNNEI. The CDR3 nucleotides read TGTGCCAGCAGTGACGGGACCAGGGGGATCCTACTGGACGAGCAGTACTTC. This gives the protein CASSDGTRGILLDEQYF.

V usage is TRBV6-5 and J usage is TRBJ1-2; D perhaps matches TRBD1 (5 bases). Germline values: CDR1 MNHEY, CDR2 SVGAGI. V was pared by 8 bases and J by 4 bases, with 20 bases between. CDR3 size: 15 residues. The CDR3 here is CASRVAGGAGYGYTF. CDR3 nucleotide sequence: TGTGCCAGCCGCGTGGCCGGGGGTGCGGGCTATGGCTACACCTTC.

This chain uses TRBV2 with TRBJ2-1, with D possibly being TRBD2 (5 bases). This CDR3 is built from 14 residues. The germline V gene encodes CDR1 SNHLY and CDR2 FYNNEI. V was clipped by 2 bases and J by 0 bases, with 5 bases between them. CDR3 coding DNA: TGTGCCAGCAGTGAAAGCGGCTCCTACAATGAGCAGTTCTTC. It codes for CASSESGSYNEQFF. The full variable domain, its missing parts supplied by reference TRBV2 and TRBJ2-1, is EPEVTQTPSHQVTQMGQEVILRCVPISNHLYFYWYRQILGQKVEFLVSFYNNEISEKSEIFDDQFSVERPDGSNFTLKIRSTKLEDSAMYFCASSESGSYNEQFFGPGTRLTVL.

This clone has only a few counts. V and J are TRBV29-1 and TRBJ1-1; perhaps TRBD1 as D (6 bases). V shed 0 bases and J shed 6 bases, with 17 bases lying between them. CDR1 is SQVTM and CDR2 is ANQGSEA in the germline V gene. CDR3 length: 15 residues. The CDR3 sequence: CSVEDAVRGGAEAFF. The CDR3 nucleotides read TGCAGCGTTGAAGACGCGGTTCGCGGGGGCGCTGAAGCTTTCTTT.

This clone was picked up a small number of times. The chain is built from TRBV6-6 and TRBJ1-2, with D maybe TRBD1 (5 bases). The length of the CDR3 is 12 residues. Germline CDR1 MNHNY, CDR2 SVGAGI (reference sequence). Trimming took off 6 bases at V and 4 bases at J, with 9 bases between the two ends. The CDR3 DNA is TGTGCCAGCAGGTTCGGGGGCTATGGCTACACCTTC. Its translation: CASRFGGYGYTF.

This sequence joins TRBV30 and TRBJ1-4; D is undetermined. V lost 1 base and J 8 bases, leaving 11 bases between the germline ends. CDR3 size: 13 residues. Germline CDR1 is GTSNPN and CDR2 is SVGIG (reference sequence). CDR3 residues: CAWSGVEEEKLFF. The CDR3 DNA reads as TGTGCCTGGAGTGGGGTCGAGGAGGAAAAACTGTTTTTT.

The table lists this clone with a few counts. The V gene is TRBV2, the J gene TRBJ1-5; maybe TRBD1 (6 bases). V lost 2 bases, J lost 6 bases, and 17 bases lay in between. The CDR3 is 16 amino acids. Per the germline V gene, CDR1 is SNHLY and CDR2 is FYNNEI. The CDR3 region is CASSEQGRGAGQPQHF. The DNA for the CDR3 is TGTGCCAGCAGTGAACAGGGTCGGGGGGCCGGTCAGCCCCAGCATTTT.

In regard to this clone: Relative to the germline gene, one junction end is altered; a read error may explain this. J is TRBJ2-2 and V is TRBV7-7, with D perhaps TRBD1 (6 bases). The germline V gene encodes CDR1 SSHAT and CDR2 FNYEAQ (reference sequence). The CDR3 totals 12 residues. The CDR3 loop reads CASSPGAGELFF. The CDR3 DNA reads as TGTGCTAGCAGCCCAGGGGCCGGGGAGCTGTTTTTT. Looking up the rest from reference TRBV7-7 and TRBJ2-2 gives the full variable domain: GAGVSQSPRYKVTKRGQDVTLRCDPISSHATLYWYQQALGQGPEFLTYFNYEAQPDKSGLPSDRFSAERPEGSISTLTIQRTEQRDSAMYRCASSPGAGELFFGEGSRLTVL.

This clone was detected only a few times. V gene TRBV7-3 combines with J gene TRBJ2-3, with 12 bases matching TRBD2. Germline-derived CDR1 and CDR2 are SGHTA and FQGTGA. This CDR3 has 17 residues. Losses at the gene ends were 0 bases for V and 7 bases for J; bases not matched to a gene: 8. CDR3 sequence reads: CASSLTPLAGGPNTQYF. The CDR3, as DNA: TGTGCCAGCAGCTTAACTCCTCTAGCGGGGGGGCCTAATACGCAGTATTTT.

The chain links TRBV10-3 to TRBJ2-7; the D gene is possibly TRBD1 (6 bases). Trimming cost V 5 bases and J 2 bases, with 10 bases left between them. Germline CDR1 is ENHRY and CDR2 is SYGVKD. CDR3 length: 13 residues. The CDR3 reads CAISTEGAYEQYF. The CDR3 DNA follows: TGTGCCATCAGTACCGAGGGGGCCTACGAGCAGTACTTC.

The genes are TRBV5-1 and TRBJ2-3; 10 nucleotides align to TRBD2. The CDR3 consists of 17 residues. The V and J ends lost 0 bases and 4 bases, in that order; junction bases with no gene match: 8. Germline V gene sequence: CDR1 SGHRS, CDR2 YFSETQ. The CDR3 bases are TGCGCCAGCAGCTTGGATGTTAGCGGGGGGAACCCAGATACGCAGTATTTT. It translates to CASSLDVSGGNPDTQYF.

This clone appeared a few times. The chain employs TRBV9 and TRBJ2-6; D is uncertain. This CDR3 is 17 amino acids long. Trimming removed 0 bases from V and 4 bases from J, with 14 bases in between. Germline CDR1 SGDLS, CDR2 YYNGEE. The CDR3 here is CASSVVPTANGANVLTF. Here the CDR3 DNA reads TGTGCCAGCAGCGTAGTCCCCACCGCAAACGGGGCCAACGTCCTGACTTTC.

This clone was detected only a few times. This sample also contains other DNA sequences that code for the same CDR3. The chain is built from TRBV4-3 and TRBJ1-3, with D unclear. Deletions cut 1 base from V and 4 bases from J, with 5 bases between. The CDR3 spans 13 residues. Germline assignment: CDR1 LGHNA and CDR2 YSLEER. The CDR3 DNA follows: TGCGCCAGCAGCCAAGGTCAGGGAAACACCATATATTTT. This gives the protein CASSQGQGNTIYF.

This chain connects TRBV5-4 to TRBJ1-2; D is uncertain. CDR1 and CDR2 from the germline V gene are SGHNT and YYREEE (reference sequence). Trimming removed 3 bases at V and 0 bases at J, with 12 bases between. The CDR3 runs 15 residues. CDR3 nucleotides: TGTGCCAGCAGCTCTCAGACTCCAGCTAACTATGGCTACACCTTC. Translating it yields CASSSQTPANYGYTF.